This T cell receptor (beta chain) was recorded in a study of blood T cell repertoires in COVID-19. Study details: Whether acute or convalescent, the COVID-19 samples came from the United States, Italy and Spain. PBMCs, B-cell-depleted T cells, or T cells provided the cDNA or gDNA that made up the material.

Per germline, CDR1 SGHVS and CDR2 FQNEAQ. The V gene end was trimmed by 1 base and the J gene end by 11 bases; junction bases not matched to a gene: 5. The CDR3 is 14 residues long. Study processing details: Cell counts per sample came from amplifying reference gene primers. Method: immunoSEQ multiplex PCR; TCRdb's copy keeps in-frame clones and lacks some. V and J calls plus clone size are reproduced from that table; the DNA served to infer D and trimming. The profile covers about 230,000 clones, with approximately 87% appearing a single time and about 2.5% taken by the ten largest. The chain employs TRBV7-8 and TRBJ1-6; TRBD1 matches at 7 bases. The sequence derives from an older woman with active or convalescent COVID-19. Sequencing was done on a sample of peripheral blood. The CDR3 DNA is TGTGCCAGCAGCTTAGGCCAGGGGGGAACACCCCTCCACTTT. This translates into CASSLGQGGTPLHF.